One sample yielded the 18 T cell receptor beta chains listed below, sequenced in a study of regulatory T cells in long-lasting Graves disease (dated by TCRdb to about 2021). This sample's time point label indicates: newly diagnosed GD, antithyroid drugs for less than 3 months. For both TCR sequencing and RNA sequencing, RNA was extracted from PBMCs using TRIzol. Libraries were constructed by multiplex PCR. The run used an Illumina HiSeq 4000. To build TCR beta libraries, CDR3 regions were amplified by Arm-PCR using iRepertoire HTBI primers. TCRdb reprocessed the public reads (quality trimming at Q25 with fastp, clone calling with MiXCR) and kept in-frame beta chains. Every CDR3 protein is listed once, alongside the most common genes and DNA of its rows. The sample profile shows about 560,000 distinct CDR3 sequences; roughly a sixth of them were found once. The ten biggest clones cover approximately 12% of the sample.

These same records also appear under a second study, on T cells in Graves' hyperthyroidism and ophthalmopathy.

The sequencing used peripheral blood mononuclear cells (PBMCs), collected at new diagnosis, from a patient treated with antithyroid drugs. The receptors originated from a man younger than 35 with Graves disease. Donor details come from another sample of the same person, matched by shared clones.

Notes on this clonotype: A far larger clone is a single base away, which makes a read error likely. The gene calls are TRBV3-1 and TRBJ2-7; D is unclear. The V end lost 7 bases, the J end lost 4 bases, and 23 bases lay between the germline ends. Germline CDR1 and CDR2: LGHDT and YNNKEL (reference sequence). The CDR3 has 16 amino acids. Written as DNA, the CDR3 is TGTGCCAGCACTCCCTCGCGACCGCCGCTCTTATACGAGCAGTACTTC. It is translated as CASTPSRPPLLYEQYF.

This clonotype was recorded at least ten times. V usage is TRBV7-9 and J usage is TRBJ1-1, with D maybe TRBD1 (6 bases). Trimming took 3 bases from V and 8 from J, leaving 13 bases between them. CDR1 is SEHNR, CDR2 FQNEAQ, per germline (reference sequence). This CDR3 contains 13 residues. The CDR3 region is CASSFGTTLEAFF. DNA for the CDR3: TGTGCCAGCAGCTTTGGGACAACCCTCGAAGCTTTCTTT.

With respect to this clonotype: This likely comes from a read error, as the CDR3 has no conserved phenylalanine or tryptophan at its end. The DNA is left out, because the CDR3 cannot be placed on it with certainty; the CDR3 is given as TCRdb lists it. CDR3 residues: CASSSRAPL. The V gene is TRBV5-6, the J gene TRBJ2-3; the D call of TRBD1 is as the table states it, not checked on the DNA. Germline V gene lookup returns CDR1 SGHDT and CDR2 YYEEEE. From its first to its last residue, the CDR3 has 9 amino acids.

This clonotype has ten or more counts. V is TRBV27 and J is TRBJ2-6, with D unclear. V lost 2 bases and J lost 0, with 5 bases in between. The CDR3 is 15 amino acids. CDR1 and CDR2 (germline): MNHEY, SMNVEV (reference sequence). The CDR3 DNA sequence: TGTGCCAGCAGTTTAGCCCCCTCTGGGGCCAACGTCCTGACTTTC. Amino acid sequence: CASSLAPSGANVLTF.

In its sample, this clonotype was seen many times. At one boundary the junction diverges from the germline segment, which might be a read error. This rearrangement joins TRBV11-2 to TRBJ1-3, with TRBD1 matching 7 bases. Germline V CDR1 and CDR2: SGHAT, FQNNGV. This CDR3 has 11 amino acids. CDR3 residues: CASSQSDRADF. In DNA, the CDR3 is TGTGCCAGCAGCCAATCCGACAGGGCGGATTTT.

In its sample, this clonotype was seen many times. The chain couples TRBV20-1 to TRBJ2-3, with D perhaps given as TRBD1 or TRBD2 (5 bases each). Trimming took off 5 bases at V and 0 bases at J, with 12 bases between the two ends. CDR3 length: 14 amino acids. Germline V gives CDR1 DFQATT, CDR2 SNEGSKA (reference sequence). The CDR3 coding sequence is TGCAGTGCTTACCCTCGGGACAGCACAGATACGCAGTATTTT. It specifies CSAYPRDSTDTQYF.

This clonotype was picked up many times. This sequence joins TRBV7-2 and TRBJ2-1, with D unresolved. V was cut by 1 base and J by 7 bases, with 14 bases left in between. Germline CDR1 is SGHTA and CDR2 is FQGNSA. This CDR3 contains 15 residues. Written as DNA, the CDR3 is TGTGCCAGCAGCTTAGGGAGAGTGATAATGAATGAGCAGTTCTTC. Its protein product is CASSLGRVIMNEQFF.

This clonotype showed up many times. This chain connects TRBV12-3 or TRBV12-4 to TRBJ2-6; D is possibly TRBD1 (5 bases). V lost 5 bases to trimming and J lost 0 bases, with 8 bases between them. The CDR3 has 15 residues. The CDR3 DNA sequence: TGTGCCAGCAGTAGACAGCGCTCTGGGGCCAACGTCCTGACTTTC. Translating gives CASSRQRSGANVLTF.

This clonotype was observed a few times. The missing conserved phenylalanine or tryptophan at the end of this CDR3 makes a read error likely. The chain carries TRBV7-2 and TRBJ2-1; the D is unclear. Germline assignment: CDR1 SGHTA and CDR2 FQGNSA. CDR3 length: 16 residues. V lost 5 bases, J lost 8 bases, and 22 bases lay in between. This CDR3 is CASSQDETHGTYEQFL. For the CDR3, the DNA is TGTGCCAGCAGCCAAGACGAGACCCACGGCACGTATGAGCAGTTCCTC.

The table lists this clonotype with a count of one. The genes are TRBV24-1 and TRBJ2-1, with 9 bases fitting TRBD2. The J call may be faulty, since TRBJ2-3 better matches the DNA end. The CDR3 is made up of 15 amino acids. Looked up from germline, CDR1 is KGHDR and CDR2 is SFDVKD. The CDR3 sequence: CATSGIAGAYDTQYF. The DNA of the CDR3 is TGTGCCACCAGTGGGATAGCGGGAGCGTACGATACGCAGTATTTT.

At least ten counts were recorded for this clonotype. The rearrangement links TRBV5-1 to TRBJ2-5, with D possibly being TRBD2 (6 bases). This CDR3 is built from 13 residues. Trimming took off 3 bases at V and 5 bases at J, with 11 bases between the two ends. Germline loops: CDR1 SGHRS, CDR2 YFSETQ. The DNA of the CDR3 is TGCGCCAGCAGCTGGAGGGTCGCGGAGACCCAGTACTTC. Amino acid sequence: CASSWRVAETQYF.

At least ten counts were recorded for this clonotype. The chain links TRBV6-1 to TRBJ2-7, with D possibly matching TRBD2 (6 bases). CDR1 MNHNS and CDR2 SASEGT come from the germline V gene. The CDR3 has 15 amino acids. Trimming cost V 3 bases and J 0 bases, with 12 bases left between them. The CDR3 DNA reads as TGTGCCAGCAGTGATCCTAGCGTAAGCTCCTACGAGCAGTACTTC. The encoded protein is CASSDPSVSSYEQYF.

This CDR3 is CATSRGDRDSNQPQHF. The CDR3 nucleotides are TGTGCCACCAGCAGAGGGGACCGGGATAGCAATCAGCCCCAGCATTTT. The chain joins TRBV15 to TRBJ1-5, with D maybe TRBD1 (5 bases). The length of the CDR3 is 16 residues. Between the trimmed V and J ends, which lost 1 base and 0 bases, there was a span of 10 bases. Germline CDR1 reads LNHNV; CDR2 reads YYDKDF (reference sequence).

This clonotype was found once. The J gene is TRBJ2-1, the V gene TRBV11-2, with 7 bases that match TRBD2. The V segment lost 2 bases and the J segment 9 bases; nucleotides outside the gene matches: 13. This CDR3 region has 16 residues. CDR1 SGHAT and CDR2 FQNNGV come from the germline V gene. The CDR3 spells CASSLTAGLEDGEQFF. The CDR3 DNA follows: TGTGCCAGCAGCTTAACGGCCGGACTAGAGGACGGTGAGCAGTTCTTC.

This clonotype was detected only a few times. One end of the junction varies from germline; a read error may be responsible. This chain connects TRBV20-1 to TRBJ2-1, with a possible D match to TRBD1 (7 bases). The CDR3 contains 14 residues. CDR1 and CDR2 from the germline V gene are DFQATT and SNEGSKA (reference sequence). In DNA form, the CDR3 reads TGCAATGCTGCCTCAGGGGGGCGCAGGTATGAGCAGTTCTTC. Protein product: CNAASGGRRYEQFF.

This clonotype was observed a few times. V is TRBV29-1 and J is TRBJ2-7, with 9 bases matching TRBD1. V lost 4 bases and J lost 0; bases outside the gene matches: 4. The CDR3 totals 14 residues. The germline CDR1 and CDR2 sequences are SQVTM and ANQGSEA. This CDR3 reads CSVVGQGSSYEQYF. As DNA, the CDR3 is TGCAGCGTTGTAGGACAGGGGAGCTCCTACGAGCAGTACTTC.

The table lists this clonotype with a few counts. The gene calls are TRBV5-5 and TRBJ2-3; D possibly corresponds to TRBD2 (6 bases). Trimming left V 0 bases short and J 6 bases short, with 11 bases between. Germline assignment: CDR1 SGHKS and CDR2 YYEKEE (reference sequence). The CDR3 runs 14 residues. The CDR3 sequence is CASSLAGVWDTQYF. CDR3 DNA sequence: TGTGCCAGCAGCTTGGCGGGGGTGTGGGATACGCAGTATTTT. The variable domain in full, completed from reference TRBV5-5 and TRBJ2-3, reads DAGVTQSPTHLIKTRGQQVTLRCSPISGHKSVSWYQQVLGQGPQFIFQYYEKEERGRGNFPDRFSARQFPNYSSELNVNALLLGDSALYLCASSLAGVWDTQYFGPGTRLTVL.

This clonotype appeared many times. The V call is TRBV12-5, the J call TRBJ2-7; D possibly corresponds to TRBD2 (6 bases). Trimming left V 6 bases short and J 4 bases short, with 22 bases between. The CDR3 is made up of 16 amino acids. CDR1 and CDR2 (germline): LGHNT, FRNRAP. Here the CDR3 DNA reads TGTGCTAGTGGAGGGACGGGGGATACATACAGGTACGAGCAGTACTTC. Translated, it gives CASGGTGDTYRYEQYF.